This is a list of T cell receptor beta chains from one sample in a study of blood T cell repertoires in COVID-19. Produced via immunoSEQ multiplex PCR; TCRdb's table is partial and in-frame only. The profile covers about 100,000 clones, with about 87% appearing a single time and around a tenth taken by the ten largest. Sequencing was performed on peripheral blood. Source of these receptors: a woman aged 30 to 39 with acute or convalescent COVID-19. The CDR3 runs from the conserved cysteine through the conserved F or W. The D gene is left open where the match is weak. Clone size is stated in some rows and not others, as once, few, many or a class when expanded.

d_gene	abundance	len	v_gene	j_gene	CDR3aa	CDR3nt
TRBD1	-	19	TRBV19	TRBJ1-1	CASTRRGQGAIRTYTEAFF	TGTGCCAGTACAAGGCGAGGTCAGGGGGCGATTAGGACCTACACTGAAGCTTTCTTT
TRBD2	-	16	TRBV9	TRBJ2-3	CASSVGSGGFTDTQYF	TGTGCCAGCAGCGTAGGGAGCGGGGGGTTCACAGATACGCAGTATTTT
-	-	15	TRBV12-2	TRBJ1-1	CASRPYRGPRGEAFF	TGTGCAAGTCGCCCCTACAGGGGGCCGAGAGGTGAAGCTTTCTTT
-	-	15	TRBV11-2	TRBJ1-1	CASSLNVAGNTEAFF	TGTGCCAGCAGCTTAAACGTCGCAGGGAACACTGAAGCTTTCTTT
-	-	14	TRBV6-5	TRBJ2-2	CASLKGANTGELFF	TGTGCCAGCCTTAAAGGGGCGAACACCGGGGAGCTGTTTTTT
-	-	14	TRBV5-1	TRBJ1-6	CASSLGGVVSPLHF	TGCGCCAGCAGCTTGGGCGGGGTCGTATCACCCCTCCACTTT
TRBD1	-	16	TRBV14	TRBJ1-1	CASSHARQGGNTEAFF	TGTGCCAGCAGCCACGCCCGACAGGGGGGCAACACTGAAGCTTTCTTT
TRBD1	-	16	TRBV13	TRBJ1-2	CASSIGGGSGGFGYTF	TGTGCCAGCAGCATAGGGGGAGGATCAGGGGGCTTTGGCTACACCTTC
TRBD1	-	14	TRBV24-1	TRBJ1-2	CATSDPDRGGGYTF	TGTGCCACCAGTGACCCGGACAGGGGCGGCGGCTACACCTTC
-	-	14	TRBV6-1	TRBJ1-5	CASSDGGVNQPQHF	TGTGCCAGCAGTGATGGAGGGGTCAATCAGCCCCAGCATTTT
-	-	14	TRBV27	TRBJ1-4	CASSFRGTNEKLFF	TGTGCCAGCAGTTTTAGAGGGACTAATGAAAAACTGTTTTTT
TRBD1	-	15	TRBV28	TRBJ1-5	CASSFGQGGNQPQHF	TGTGCCAGCAGTTTCGGACAGGGAGGCAATCAGCCCCAGCATTTT
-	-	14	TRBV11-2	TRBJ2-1	CASSPQGGHNEQFF	TGTGCCAGCAGCCCACAGGGGGGGCACAATGAGCAGTTCTTC
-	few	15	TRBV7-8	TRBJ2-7	CASSLEVTESGEQYF	TGTGCCAGCAGCTTAGAGGTGACAGAGTCCGGAGAGCAGTACTTC
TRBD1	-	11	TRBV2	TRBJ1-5	CASSDDDRAHF	TGTGCCAGCAGTGATGATGACAGGGCACATTTT
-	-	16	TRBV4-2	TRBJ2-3	CASSPGDHSEVDTQYF	TGTGCCAGCAGCCCGGGAGACCATAGCGAGGTAGATACGCAGTATTTT
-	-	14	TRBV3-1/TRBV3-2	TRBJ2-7	CASSQLSGAYEQYF	TGTGCCAGCAGCCAACTATCGGGTGCCTACGAGCAGTACTTC
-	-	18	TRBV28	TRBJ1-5	CASSLWPRDTYSNQPQHF	TGTGCCAGCAGTTTATGGCCCCGGGACACCTATAGCAATCAGCCCCAGCATTTT
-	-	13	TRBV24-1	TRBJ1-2	CATSAGVNYGYTF	TGTGCCACCAGTGCCGGTGTCAACTATGGCTACACCTTC
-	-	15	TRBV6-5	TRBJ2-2	CASSYHRVAPGELFF	TGTGCCAGCAGTTACCACAGGGTTGCCCCCGGGGAGCTGTTTTTT
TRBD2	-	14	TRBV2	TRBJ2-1	CASRASGGHNEQFF	TGTGCCAGCAGGGCTAGCGGGGGCCACAATGAGCAGTTCTTC
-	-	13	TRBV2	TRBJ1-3	CASRANSGNTIYF	TGTGCCAGCAGGGCCAACTCTGGAAACACCATATATTTT
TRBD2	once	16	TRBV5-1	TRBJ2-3	CASSLPSLADTDTQYF	TGCGCCAGCAGCCTCCCAAGCCTAGCGGACACAGATACGCAGTATTTT
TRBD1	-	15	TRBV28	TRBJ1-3	CASSDQGATGNTIYF	TGTGCCAGCAGTGACCAGGGGGCGACTGGAAACACCATATATTTT
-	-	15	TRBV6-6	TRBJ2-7	CASSYMDSTSYEQYF	TGTGCCAGCAGTTACATGGACAGCACCTCCTACGAGCAGTACTTC
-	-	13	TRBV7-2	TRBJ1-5	CASSLRGNQPQHF	TGTGCCAGCAGCTTAAGGGGGAATCAGCCCCAGCATTTT
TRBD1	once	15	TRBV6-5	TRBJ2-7	CASSYSGQGTGEQYF	TGTGCCAGCAGTTACTCAGGACAGGGGACTGGCGAGCAGTACTTC
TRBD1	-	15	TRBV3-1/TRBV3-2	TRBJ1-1	CASSPPAQGDTEAFF	TGTGCCAGCAGCCCCCCCGCCCAGGGGGACACTGAAGCTTTCTTT
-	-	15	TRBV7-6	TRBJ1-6	CASSLAAAGDSPLHF	TGTGCCAGCAGCTTAGCCGCGGCAGGGGATTCACCCCTCCACTTT
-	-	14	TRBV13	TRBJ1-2	CASSLGRTDYGYTF	TGTGCCAGCAGCTTAGGTAGGACAGACTATGGCTACACCTTC
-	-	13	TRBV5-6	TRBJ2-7	CASSSYHRDEQYF	TGTGCCAGCAGCTCTTATCACAGGGACGAGCAGTACTTC
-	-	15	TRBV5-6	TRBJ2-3	CASSRRQLSTDTQYF	TGTGCCAGCAGCAGAAGACAGTTGAGCACAGATACGCAGTATTTT
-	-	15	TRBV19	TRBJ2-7	CASSSALNGVYEQYF	TGTGCCAGTAGCTCGGCCCTCAACGGGGTCTACGAGCAGTACTTC
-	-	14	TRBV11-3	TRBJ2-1	CASSLVAGKNEQFF	TGTGCCAGCAGCTTAGTGGCAGGGAAGAATGAGCAGTTCTTC
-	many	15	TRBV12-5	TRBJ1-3	CASGQTRDEGNTIYF	TGTGCTAGTGGCCAGACGCGGGACGAAGGAAACACCATATATTTT
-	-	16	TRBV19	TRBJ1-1	CASSIFGQGGGTEAFF	TGTGCCAGTAGTATATTCGGCCAGGGAGGAGGGACTGAAGCTTTCTTT
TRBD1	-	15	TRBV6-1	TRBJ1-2	CASSDRTGSHYGYTF	TGTGCCAGCAGTGACCGGACAGGGTCGCACTATGGCTACACCTTC
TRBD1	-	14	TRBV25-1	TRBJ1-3	CASGFRGQGNTIYF	TGTGCCAGCGGATTCAGGGGGCAGGGAAACACCATATATTTT
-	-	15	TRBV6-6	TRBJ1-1	CASSYSTGYGTEAFF	TGTGCCAGCAGTTACTCAACAGGGTACGGGACTGAAGCTTTCTTT
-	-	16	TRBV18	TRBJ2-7	CASSPLGSARGYEQYF	TGTGCCAGCTCACCACTGGGGTCAGCCAGGGGCTACGAGCAGTACTTC
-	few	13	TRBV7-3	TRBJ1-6	CASSFALNSPLHF	TGTGCCAGCAGCTTCGCCCTAAATTCACCCCTCCACTTT
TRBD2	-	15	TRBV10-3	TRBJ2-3	CAISATSGEADTQYF	TGTGCCATCAGTGCGACTAGCGGGGAGGCAGATACGCAGTATTTT
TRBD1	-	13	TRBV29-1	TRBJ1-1	CSVAGQANTEAFF	TGCAGCGTTGCAGGACAGGCGAACACTGAAGCTTTCTTT
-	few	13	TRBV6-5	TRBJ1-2	CASRSTGPYGYTF	TGTGCCAGCAGAAGTACAGGGCCCTATGGCTACACCTTC
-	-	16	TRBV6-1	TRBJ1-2	CASSEALTGRAYGYTF	TGTGCCAGCAGTGAAGCGCTAACAGGGCGGGCCTATGGCTACACCTTC
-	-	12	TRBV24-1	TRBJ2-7	CATGTGTNEQYF	TGTGCCACCGGCACAGGGACGAACGAGCAGTACTTC
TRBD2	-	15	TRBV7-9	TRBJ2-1	CASSETSGDYNEQFF	TGTGCCAGCAGCGAGACTAGCGGGGACTACAATGAGCAGTTCTTC
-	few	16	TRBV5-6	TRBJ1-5	CASSPKSRAGNQPQHF	TGTGCCAGCAGCCCGAAGTCGCGGGCGGGCAATCAGCCCCAGCATTTT
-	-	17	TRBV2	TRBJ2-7	CASSDIMGIGRSYEQYF	TGTGCCAGCAGTGATATAATGGGGATAGGGAGATCCTACGAGCAGTACTTC
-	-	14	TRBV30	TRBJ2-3	CAWSVDSSTDTQYF	TGTGCCTGGAGTGTGGACTCCAGCACAGATACGCAGTATTTT
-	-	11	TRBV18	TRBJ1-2	CASSSQVGYTF	TGTGCCAGCTCAAGCCAGGTGGGCTACACCTTC
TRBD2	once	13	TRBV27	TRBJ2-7	CASSSGGIYEQYF	TGTGCCAGCAGTTCCGGGGGGATCTACGAGCAGTACTTC
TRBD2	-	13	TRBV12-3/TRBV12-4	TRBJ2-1	CASSGGSYNEQFF	TGTGCCAGTAGCGGGGGATCGTACAATGAGCAGTTCTTC
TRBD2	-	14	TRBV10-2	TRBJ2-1	CASASSGGGDEQFF	TGCGCCAGTGCCTCTAGCGGGGGGGGCGATGAGCAGTTCTTC